This T cell receptor beta chain was retrieved from a study of cytomegalovirus exposure and HLA in healthy donors. General study points: That first-cohort TCR clusters tended to co-occur in the 100 to 150 validation repertoires was found in a later analysis. The study put 150 to 200 TCR beta chains on its list as cytomegalovirus-associated.

Sequenced by immunoSEQ multiplex PCR; TCRdb stores in-frame clones only, minus some. The top ten clones hold 3% to 3.5% of a sample with 100,000 to 130,000 clones, approximately 85% of them seen once. In regard to this clone: What it recognizes is unknown.

V shed 4 bases, J shed 6 bases, and the junction held 9 bases outside the gene matches. The length of the CDR3 is 15 residues. Germline V gene lookup returns CDR1 SGHRS and CDR2 YFSETQ. The clonotype was recovered from a woman between 18 and 30 years old in good health and CMV-seronegative. The gene calls are TRBV5-1 and TRBJ2-2; TRBD1 matches 7 bases. Material: PBMCs. DNA for the CDR3: TGCGCCAGCAGCATGGACAGGCCCGGTGCCGGGGAGCTGTTTTTT. It is translated as CASSMDRPGAGELFF.